The 24 T cell receptor beta chains below were found in one sample sequenced in a study of T cells after yellow fever vaccination. A single record per CDR3 protein comes from TCRdb applying MiXCR to the 5' RACE reads. The sample contains over 5,000 distinct CDR3 sequences, 5% to 6.5% of which appear only once. Sequenced material: PBMCs, either bulk or a sorted T-cell subset (CD4+, CD8+, memory, or dextramer-sorted; not recorded which), taken more than 13 days after the first yellow fever vaccination. The receptor source for this set is a man in his late teens or twenties who received the YFV17D yellow fever vaccine.

This clonotype was detected ten times or more. This chain connects TRBV20-1 to TRBJ1-6; TRBD1 is a possible D gene (6 bases). The V and J ends lost 4 bases and 6 bases respectively, with 16 bases between them. The germline V gene encodes CDR1 DFQATT and CDR2 SNEGSKA (reference sequence). The CDR3 consists of 15 residues. The CDR3 DNA reads as TGCAGTGCTATTCGGGGGCCGAGTGGTAATTCACCCCTCCACTTT. Amino acid sequence: CSAIRGPSGNSPLHF.

This clonotype was counted many times. This chain joins TRBV4-2 and TRBJ2-3; TRBD2 agrees at 15 bases. V was clipped by 4 bases and J by 2 bases; unmatched bases: 1. CDR1 LGHNA and CDR2 YNFKEQ come from the germline V gene. CDR3 length: 16 amino acids. CDR3 sequence reads: CASSRTSGGATDTQYF. In nucleotides, the CDR3 is TGTGCCAGCAGCCGGACTAGCGGGGGGGCCACAGATACGCAGTATTTT.

This clonotype was observed at least ten times. The chain links TRBV12-3 or TRBV12-4 to TRBJ1-6, with no clear D. The CDR3 covers 13 residues. The V gene lost 8 bases and the J gene lost 10 bases, with 15 bases spanning the gap. CDR3 in amino acids: CASGDWERSPLHF. In DNA, the CDR3 is TGTGCCAGCGGTGACTGGGAGCGGTCACCCCTCCACTTT.

This clonotype was seen repeatedly, ten times or more. The rearrangement links TRBV12-3 or TRBV12-4 to TRBJ1-5; weak D call: TRBD1 (6 bases). This CDR3 region has 13 residues. V dropped 5 bases and J dropped 10 bases, with 15 bases sitting between them. The CDR3 coding sequence is TGTGCCAGCAGTGAGGGGGTGTTAAATCCCCAGCATTTT. Its protein product is CASSEGVLNPQHF.

This clonotype has at least ten counts. The rearrangement joins TRBV7-8 to TRBJ2-2, with D uncertain. This CDR3 is 15 amino acids long. Trimming stripped 2 bases from V and 2 bases from J, with 9 bases between. From germline, CDR1 is SGHVS and CDR2 FQNEAQ. The CDR3 coding sequence is TGTGCCAGCAGCTTACTGGGCTTAAACACCGGGGAGCTGTTTTTT. It specifies CASSLLGLNTGELFF.

This clonotype was seen at least ten times. V is TRBV18 and J is TRBJ1-6, with D uncertain. Germline values: CDR1 KGHSH, CDR2 LQKENI. CDR3 length equals 16 residues. Deletions cut 5 bases from V and 2 bases from J, with 13 bases between. The CDR3, as DNA: TGTGCCAGCTCATCCCCGGAACGGACCTATAATTCACCCCTCCACTTT. Protein sequence: CASSSPERTYNSPLHF.

This clonotype was seen many times. The chain is built from TRBV21-1 and TRBJ2-7; the table's D call, TRBD1, has no DNA check behind it. TRBV21-1 is assigned pseudogene status. The CDR3 has 18 residues. DNA of the CDR3: TGTGCCAGCAGCAAAGCAGGGCTACAGGGAAGAGGCTCCAACGAGCAGTACGTC. Translating it yields CASSKAGLQGRGSNEQYV.

In this sample, this clonotype turned up many times. The chain links TRBV5-1 to TRBJ2-1; D gene uncertain. CDR3 length: 14 amino acids. Germline V lookup: CDR1 SGHRS, CDR2 YFSETQ. V shed 1 base and J shed 0 bases, with 5 bases lying between them. This CDR3 is CASSLWSSYNEQFF. The CDR3 DNA follows: TGCGCCAGCAGCTTGTGGAGCTCCTACAATGAGCAGTTCTTC.

By its share, this clonotype is medium-sized (0.01 to 0.1%). This sequence joins TRBV19 and TRBJ1-2; D is possibly TRBD1 (5 bases). Germline-derived CDR1 and CDR2 are LNHDA and SQIVND (reference sequence). The ends were cut back, 10 bases at V and 3 bases at J, with 18 bases in the middle. The CDR3 is 14 amino acids. CDR3 loop: CATAVDSGYYGYTF. The CDR3 coding sequence is TGTGCCACCGCGGTTGACTCAGGGTACTATGGCTACACCTTC.

This clonotype was counted ten times or more. The chain employs TRBV6-2 or TRBV6-3 and TRBJ2-5; D unresolved. V lost 8 bases and J 0 bases, leaving 13 bases between the germline ends. Per germline, CDR1 MNHEY and CDR2 SVGEGT. The CDR3 runs 14 residues. The CDR3 region has the DNA TGTGCCAGCGATAGATCAGGCTACCAAGAGACCCAGTACTTC. This sequence encodes CASDRSGYQETQYF.

This clonotype appeared many times. V is TRBV7-3 and J is TRBJ2-7; D uncertain. This CDR3 contains 13 residues. Germline CDR1 and CDR2: SGHTA and FQGTGA. V shed 6 bases and J shed 2 bases, with 11 bases lying between them. For the CDR3, the DNA is TGTGCCAGCAGTGAAGGCAGCGCCTACGAGCAGTACTTC. Encoded protein: CASSEGSAYEQYF.

This clonotype was counted ten times or more. The gene calls are TRBV4-3 and TRBJ1-2, with D perhaps matching TRBD1 (5 bases). Germline values: CDR1 LGHNA, CDR2 YSLEER. The V and J ends lost 0 bases and 5 bases respectively, with 13 bases between them. The CDR3 spans 15 residues. The CDR3 protein is CASSQENWDGYGYTF. CDR3 bases: TGCGCCAGCAGCCAAGAAAATTGGGACGGGTATGGCTACACCTTC.

V is TRBV5-1 and J is TRBJ2-7; no clear D gene. The germline V gene has CDR1 SGHRS and CDR2 YFSETQ. Trimming took 0 bases from V and 3 from J, leaving 13 bases between them. The length of the CDR3 is 15 residues. CDR3: CASSLGWLMNYEQYF. CDR3 nucleotides: TGCGCCAGCAGCTTGGGGTGGCTGATGAACTACGAGCAGTACTTC.

This clonotype has a count of ten or more. The chain is built from TRBV7-2 and TRBJ1-2, with a tentative D call TRBD1 (6 bases). Trimming cost V 10 bases and J 0 bases, with 9 bases left between them. The germline V gene encodes CDR1 SGHTA and CDR2 FQGNSA. CDR3 length: 12 amino acids. The CDR3 loop is CATDRTNYGYTF. In DNA, the CDR3 is TGTGCCACGGACAGAACTAACTATGGCTACACCTTC.

In its sample, this clonotype was seen many times. The chain couples TRBV9 to TRBJ2-7; TRBD1 matches 8 bases. Germline values: CDR1 SGDLS, CDR2 YYNGEE. The CDR3 contains 15 residues. V lost 3 bases, J lost 0 bases, and 5 bases stayed unmatched. The CDR3 nucleotides are TGTGCCAGCAGCGCTGGACAGGGCTTCTCCTACGAGCAGTACTTC. This sequence encodes CASSAGQGFSYEQYF.

This clonotype was seen a handful of times. This chain joins TRBV12-2 and TRBJ1-1; the table's D call, TRBD1, was not checked against the DNA. TRBV12-2 counts as a pseudogene. This CDR3 is built from 18 residues. The CDR3 nucleotides read TGTGCAAGTCGCTTAGCGGAGGAACAGCCGCCCTTGAACACTGAAGCTTTCTTT. This gives the protein CASRLAEEQPPLNTEAFF.

By frequency in the sample, this clonotype is medium-sized (0.01 to 0.1%). The chain recombines TRBV19 with TRBJ1-2; the D gene is possibly TRBD1 (5 bases). This CDR3 contains 13 residues. The germline V gene has CDR1 LNHDA and CDR2 SQIVND (reference sequence). V shed 5 bases and J shed 3 bases, with 10 bases lying between them. CDR3 loop: CASSPRQYYGYTF. CDR3 sequence (DNA): TGTGCCAGTAGTCCCAGACAGTACTATGGCTACACCTTC.

This clonotype was picked up many times. V usage is TRBV4-1 and J usage is TRBJ1-4, with TRBD1 identical over 8 bases. The CDR3 consists of 16 residues. The V and J ends lost 1 base and 6 bases, in that order; junction bases with no gene match: 7. Per the germline V gene, CDR1 is MGHRA and CDR2 is YSYEKL. CDR3 in amino acids: CASSQGQGAVDEKLFF. The DNA for the CDR3 is TGCGCCAGCAGCCAAGGTCAGGGGGCCGTTGATGAAAAACTGTTTTTT.

This clonotype has a count of ten or more. The gene calls are TRBV27 and TRBJ2-7; D may be TRBD1 (6 bases). The CDR3 is made up of 15 amino acids. V lost 6 bases to trimming and J lost 3 bases, with 18 bases between them. CDR1 is MNHEY, CDR2 SMNVEV, per germline (reference sequence). Written as DNA, the CDR3 is TGTGCCAGCAGCCTCGAGACAGGCCGGATCTACGAGCAGTACTTC. It codes for CASSLETGRIYEQYF.

This clonotype was picked up many times. The rearrangement uses TRBV6-5 and TRBJ1-5; 7 bases match TRBD1. V was pared by 8 bases and J by 4 bases, with 14 bases of the junction left unmatched. CDR1 is MNHEY, CDR2 SVGAGI, per germline. This CDR3 has 16 residues. The DNA of the CDR3 is TGTGCCAGCGCCTCTAAACAGGGGACTATTAATCAGCCCCAGCATTTT. Protein sequence: CASASKQGTINQPQHF.

This clonotype was picked up many times. This chain uses TRBV11-2 with TRBJ2-7; D is ambiguous. The CDR3 loop spans 14 amino acids. V was pared by 1 base and J by 2 bases, with 9 bases between. Germline loops: CDR1 SGHAT, CDR2 FQNNGV. This CDR3 is CASSLVSSAYEQYF. In DNA, the CDR3 is TGTGCCAGCAGCTTAGTCTCGTCGGCCTACGAGCAGTACTTC.

The genes are TRBV29-1 and TRBJ1-2; no clear D gene. The CDR3 sequence is 14 residues long. V shed 2 bases and J shed 0 bases, with 10 bases lying between them. Germline V CDR1 and CDR2: SQVTM, ANQGSEA. Written as DNA, the CDR3 is TGCAGCGTTGAACCCGCGTACGCTAACTATGGCTACACCTTC. Its translation is CSVEPAYANYGYTF. Full variable domain (missing parts from reference TRBV29-1 and TRBJ1-2): SAVISQKPSRDICQRGTSLTIQCQVDSQVTMMFWYRQQPGQSLTLIATANQGSEATYESGFVIDKFPISRPNLTFSTLTVSNMSPEDSSIYLCSVEPAYANYGYTFGSGTRLTVV.

As for this clonotype: A much larger clone differs by one base, so this may be a read error. The chain recombines TRBV10-3 with TRBJ2-3; D may be TRBD1 (6 bases). The V and J ends lost 6 bases and 0 bases respectively, with 10 bases between them. CDR1 and CDR2 (germline): ENHRY, SYGVKD. CDR3 length: 14 residues. The CDR3 DNA reads as TGTGCCATCAGGCCACAGGGTAGCACAGATACGCAGTATTTT. It translates to CAIRPQGSTDTQYF.

This clonotype appeared a single time. J is TRBJ2-1 and V is TRBV3-1; D is unclear. CDR1 LGHDT and CDR2 YNNKEL come from the germline V gene (reference sequence). The CDR3 has 14 residues. The V end lost 4 bases, the J end lost 6 bases, and 13 bases lay between the germline ends. The CDR3 DNA reads as TGTGCCAGCAGCCCCGAGCTCCGGCGCAATGAGCAGTTCTTC. Translating it yields CASSPELRRNEQFF.